These T cell receptor beta chains were read from a single sample in a study of blood T cells in healthy people across ages. TCRdb reanalysed the 5' RACE reads using MiXCR and keeps one entry per CDR3 protein. The sample lists under 1 million distinct CDR3 sequences; around 45% were seen once. The sample consisted of blood. These receptors were taken from a man in his sixties in good health. Each CDR3 is given with its conserved first and last residue. A D gene is named only where the DNA matches it firmly. Clone size, where shown, is once, few, many, or a class for clones that have expanded.

clone_size: few; d_call: .; j_call: TRBJ2-5; v_call: TRBV7-2; cdr3_aa: CASSLEQGVETQYF; cdr3_nt: TGTGCCAGCAGCTTAGAACAGGGCGTCGAGACCCAGTACTTC
clone_size: .; d_call: TRBD2; j_call: TRBJ2-3; v_call: TRBV12-3/TRBV12-4; cdr3_aa: CASRKTSGGGTQYF; cdr3_nt: TGTGCCAGCAGAAAGACTAGCGGGGGAGGTACGCAGTATTTT
clone_size: few; d_call: TRBD1; j_call: TRBJ2-7; v_call: TRBV5-1; cdr3_aa: CASSPGTGGGYEQYF; cdr3_nt: TGCGCCAGCAGCCCAGGGACAGGGGGAGGCTACGAGCAGTACTTC
clone_size: few; d_call: .; j_call: TRBJ1-6; v_call: TRBV28; cdr3_aa: CASSLLRDGFVALHF; cdr3_nt: TGTGCCAGCAGCCTACTCCGGGACGGATTTGTGGCCCTCCACTTT
clone_size: .; d_call: .; j_call: TRBJ2-2; v_call: TRBV6-2/TRBV6-3; cdr3_aa: CASSYMGTGELFF; cdr3_nt: TGTGCCAGCAGTTATATGGGCACCGGGGAGCTGTTTTTT
clone_size: many; d_call: .; j_call: TRBJ1-2; v_call: TRBV6-5; cdr3_aa: CASSSQAAGYTF; cdr3_nt: TGTGCCAGCAGTTCCCAGGCGGCTGGCTACACCTTC
clone_size: .; d_call: .; j_call: TRBJ2-7; v_call: TRBV10-3; cdr3_aa: CAIRPQGRLDEQYF; cdr3_nt: TGTGCCATCAGACCACAGGGGAGGCTAGACGAGCAGTACTTC
clone_size: few; d_call: TRBD2; j_call: TRBJ2-7; v_call: TRBV20-1; cdr3_aa: CSAYDKRGGSRYEQYF; cdr3_nt: TGCAGTGCTTACGACAAACGCGGGGGTTCCCGGTACGAGCAGTACTTC
clone_size: few; d_call: .; j_call: TRBJ1-1; v_call: TRBV4-1; cdr3_aa: CASSQDLIAEAFF; cdr3_nt: TGCGCCAGCAGCCAAGACCTTATAGCTGAAGCTTTCTTT
clone_size: .; d_call: TRBD2; j_call: TRBJ2-3; v_call: TRBV5-6; cdr3_aa: CASSPPGLGTTDTQYF; cdr3_nt: TGTGCCAGCAGCCCGCCGGGACTAGGTACGACAGATACGCAGTATTTT
clone_size: .; d_call: .; j_call: TRBJ2-7; v_call: TRBV19; cdr3_aa: CASSTSQGIGYEQYF; cdr3_nt: TGTGCCAGTAGTACATCACAGGGTATAGGGTACGAGCAGTACTTC
clone_size: .; d_call: .; j_call: TRBJ2-5; v_call: TRBV5-6; cdr3_aa: CASRQEETQYF; cdr3_nt: TGTGCCAGCCGTCAAGAAGAGACCCAGTACTTC
clone_size: few; d_call: .; j_call: TRBJ1-4; v_call: TRBV20-1; cdr3_aa: CSAREGTNEKLFF; cdr3_nt: TGCAGTGCTAGAGAGGGAACTAATGAAAAACTGTTTTTT
clone_size: .; d_call: .; j_call: TRBJ1-5; v_call: TRBV4-3; cdr3_aa: CASSQEHHSNQPQHF; cdr3_nt: TGCGCCAGCAGCCAAGAACACCATAGCAATCAGCCCCAGCATTTT
clone_size: few; d_call: .; j_call: TRBJ1-6; v_call: TRBV29-1; cdr3_aa: CSVEKGGLSPLHF; cdr3_nt: TGCAGCGTTGAAAAGGGGGGTCTTTCACCCCTCCACTTT
clone_size: .; d_call: .; j_call: TRBJ1-1; v_call: TRBV7-2; cdr3_aa: CASGGGMNTEAFF; cdr3_nt: TGTGCCAGTGGTGGGGGGATGAACACTGAAGCTTTCTTT
clone_size: many; d_call: .; j_call: TRBJ2-7; v_call: TRBV5-1; cdr3_aa: CASSRVTTNTNEQYF; cdr3_nt: TGCGCCAGCAGCCGAGTGACAACTAATACCAACGAGCAGTACTTC
clone_size: .; d_call: .; j_call: TRBJ2-5; v_call: TRBV27; cdr3_aa: CASSLGARPETQYF; cdr3_nt: TGTGCCAGCAGTTTAGGGGCTAGACCGGAGACCCAGTACTTC
clone_size: .; d_call: .; j_call: TRBJ1-6; v_call: TRBV5-1; cdr3_aa: CASSLDAFSYNSPLHF; cdr3_nt: TGCGCCAGCAGCTTGGATGCTTTCTCCTATAATTCACCCCTCCACTTT
clone_size: .; d_call: .; j_call: TRBJ1-6; v_call: TRBV7-2; cdr3_aa: CASSPEYGGVGDSPLHF; cdr3_nt: TGTGCCAGCAGCCCCGAATATGGGGGAGTCGGGGACTCACCCCTCCACTTT